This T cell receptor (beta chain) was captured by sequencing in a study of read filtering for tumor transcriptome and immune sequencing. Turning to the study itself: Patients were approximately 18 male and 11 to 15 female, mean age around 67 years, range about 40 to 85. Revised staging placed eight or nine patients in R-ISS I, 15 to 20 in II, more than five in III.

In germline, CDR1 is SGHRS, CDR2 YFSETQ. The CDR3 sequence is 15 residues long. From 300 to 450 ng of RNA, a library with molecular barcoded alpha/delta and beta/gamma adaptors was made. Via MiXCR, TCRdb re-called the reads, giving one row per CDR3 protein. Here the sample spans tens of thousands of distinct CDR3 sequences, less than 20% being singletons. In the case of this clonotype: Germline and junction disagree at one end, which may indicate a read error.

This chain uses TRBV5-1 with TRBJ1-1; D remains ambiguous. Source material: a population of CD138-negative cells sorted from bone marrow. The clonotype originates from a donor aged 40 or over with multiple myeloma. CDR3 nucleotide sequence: TGCGCCAGTAGCTCGACCCGGGTCACCAACACTGAAGCTCTCTTT. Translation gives CASSSTRVTNTEALF.